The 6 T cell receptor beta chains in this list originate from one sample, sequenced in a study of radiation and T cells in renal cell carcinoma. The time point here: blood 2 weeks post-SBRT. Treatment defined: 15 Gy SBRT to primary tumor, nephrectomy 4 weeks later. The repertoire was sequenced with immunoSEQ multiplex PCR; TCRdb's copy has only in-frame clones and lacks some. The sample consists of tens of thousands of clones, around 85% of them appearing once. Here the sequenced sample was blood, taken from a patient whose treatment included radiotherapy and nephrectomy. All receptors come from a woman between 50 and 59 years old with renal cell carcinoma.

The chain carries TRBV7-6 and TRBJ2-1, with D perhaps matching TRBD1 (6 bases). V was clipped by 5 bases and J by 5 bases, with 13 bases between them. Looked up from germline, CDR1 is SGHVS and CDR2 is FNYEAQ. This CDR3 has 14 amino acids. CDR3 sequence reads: CASSQGQPDNEQFF. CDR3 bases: TGTGCCAGCAGCCAAGGACAGCCAGACAATGAGCAGTTCTTC.

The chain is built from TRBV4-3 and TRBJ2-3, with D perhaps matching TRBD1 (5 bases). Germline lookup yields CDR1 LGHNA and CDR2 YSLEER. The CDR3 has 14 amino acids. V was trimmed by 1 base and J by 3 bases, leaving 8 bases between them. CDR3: CASSQGAGTDTQYF. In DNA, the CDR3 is TGCGCCAGCAGCCAAGGGGCAGGGACAGATACGCAGTATTTT.

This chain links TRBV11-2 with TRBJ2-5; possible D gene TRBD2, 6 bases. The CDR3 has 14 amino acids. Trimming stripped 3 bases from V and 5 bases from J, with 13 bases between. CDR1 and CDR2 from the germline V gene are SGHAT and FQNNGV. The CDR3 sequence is CASSLGGVGETQYF. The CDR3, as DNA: TGTGCCAGCAGCTTGGGCGGGGTGGGGGAGACCCAGTACTTC.

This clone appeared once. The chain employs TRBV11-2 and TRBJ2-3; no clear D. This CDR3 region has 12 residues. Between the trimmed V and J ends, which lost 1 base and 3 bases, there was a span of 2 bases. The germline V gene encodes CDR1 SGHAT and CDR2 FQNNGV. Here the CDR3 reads CASSLATDTQYF. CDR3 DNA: TGTGCCAGCAGCTTAGCTACAGATACGCAGTATTTT.

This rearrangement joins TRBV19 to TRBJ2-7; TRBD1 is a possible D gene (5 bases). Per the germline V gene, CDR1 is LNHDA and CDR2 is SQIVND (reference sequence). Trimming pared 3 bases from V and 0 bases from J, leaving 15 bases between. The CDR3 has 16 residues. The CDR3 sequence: CASSMGPLSSSYEQYF. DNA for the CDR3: TGTGCCAGTAGTATGGGGCCCCTCTCGAGCTCCTACGAGCAGTACTTC.

CDR3 sequence: CSVFLDNSSYEQYF. For the CDR3, the DNA is TGCAGCGTTTTCCTGGACAACAGCTCCTACGAGCAGTACTTC. This chain connects TRBV29-1 to TRBJ2-7; tentative D call: TRBD1 (5 bases). This CDR3 is 14 amino acids long. Germline V lookup: CDR1 SQVTM, CDR2 ANQGSEA. Between the trimmed V and J ends, which lost 5 bases and 0 bases, there was a span of 14 bases.